These T cell receptor beta chains were read from a single sample in a study of CD8+CD57+ T cells in acquired aplastic anemia. MiXCR, applied by TCRdb to the reads, yields one record per CDR3 protein. The sample contains some 130,000 distinct CDR3 sequences, around 46% of which appear only once. Input material: sorted CD4+, CD8+, or CD8+CD57+ T cells (not recorded which) from PBMCs. These receptors all stem from a human donor in good health, serving as a control. Both conserved end residues are part of each CDR3. The D gene is left open where the match is weak. The size of a clone is reported for some rows only, either as once, few or many, or as a class for expanded clones.

clone_size j_call d_call v_call cdr3_nt cdr3_aa
few TRBJ1-3 . TRBV5-1 TGCGCCAGCAGGGCAGGGCAACGAAACACCATATATTTT CASRAGQRNTIYF
many TRBJ1-1 . TRBV20-1 TGCAGTGCTCTCGGGGGCGTGGGCACTGAAGCTTTCTTT CSALGGVGTEAFF
many TRBJ2-1 . TRBV7-9 TGTGCCAGCAGTCTGAGCTCCTACAATGAGCAGTTCTTC CASSLSSYNEQFF
. TRBJ2-1 . TRBV29-1 TGCAGCGGGAAAGGGGGGGGGAATGAGCAGTTCTTC CSGKGGGNEQFF
many TRBJ1-2 . TRBV12-3/TRBV12-4 TGTGCCAGCAGTTTTAGGGGCGCTTCCTATGGCTACACCTTC CASSFRGASYGYTF
. TRBJ1-2 TRBD1 TRBV29-1 TGCAGCGTTGAGGGACAGGGGGCTTACTATGGCTACACCTTC CSVEGQGAYYGYTF
. TRBJ1-1 . TRBV6-1 TGTGCCAGCAGCGCCGGTTACACTGAAGCTTTCTTT CASSAGYTEAFF
. TRBJ1-1 . TRBV10-1 TGCGCCAGCAGTGAGTACCGGGACGGGAACACTGAAGCTTTCTTT CASSEYRDGNTEAFF
many TRBJ2-1 TRBD1 TRBV2 TGTGCCAGCAGTGAAAGACAGGGGGCTTACAATGAGCAGTTCTTC CASSERQGAYNEQFF
many TRBJ1-1 . TRBV3-2 TGTGCCAGCAGCCAAGAGGGCAACATGAACACTGAAGCTTTCTTT CASSQEGNMNTEAFF
. TRBJ2-5 . TRBV10-3 TGTGCCAGCAGCGAAGACACGACGGAGTGGGAGACCCAGTACTTC CASSEDTTEWETQYF
. TRBJ1-1 . TRBV29-1 TGCAGCGTTTGGACATATGAAGCTTTCTTT CSVWTYEAFF
. TRBJ1-2 TRBD1 TRBV20-1 TGCAGTGCTAGAGGCAGGGGGGATTCTGGCTACACCTTC CSARGRGDSGYTF
many TRBJ2-7 . TRBV19 TGTGCCAGTAGTATAATTGGAGGCAGCCTCGTCTACGAGCAGTACTTC CASSIIGGSLVYEQYF
. TRBJ2-3 TRBD1 TRBV11-2 TGTGCCAGCAGCCCGCAGGGACAGGGAACAGATACGCAGTATTTT CASSPQGQGTDTQYF
many TRBJ2-2 . TRBV7-9 TGTGCCAGCAGCAAGACGTCAGGCGGGACGTCGAACACCGGGGAGCTGTTTTTT CASSKTSGGTSNTGELFF
. TRBJ2-7 TRBD2 TRBV30 TGTGCCTGGGCCTCCCGGGGGGTAATCTACGAGCAGTACTTC CAWASRGVIYEQYF
. TRBJ1-2 TRBD1 TRBV7-3 TGTGCCAGCAGCTCGGAGACAGGGGTGGATGGCTACACCTTC CASSSETGVDGYTF
. TRBJ1-2 TRBD1 TRBV2 TGTGCCAGTATGACAGGGGGCTCACCGGGCTATGGCTACACCTTC CASMTGGSPGYGYTF
many TRBJ2-1 . TRBV7-3 TGTGCCAGCAGCTTAAAGGGGGGGCAGGCTCTCTGGAATGAGCAGTTCTTC CASSLKGGQALWNEQFF
. TRBJ1-1 . TRBV19 TGTGCCAGTGGTACAAGAGGGGCCGAGGCTGAAGCTTTCTTT CASGTRGAEAEAFF
. TRBJ1-1 . TRBV20-1 TGCAGTGCTAGTAGGGGGGGCGGCCTACATGAAGCTTTCTTT CSASRGGGLHEAFF
. TRBJ2-7 TRBD1 TRBV2 TGTGCCAGCAGTGAACAGGGGGCGAGGGAGCAGTACTTC CASSEQGAREQYF
. TRBJ2-7 . TRBV15 TGTGCCACCAGCAGATCCAGGGGCTTCTCCTACGAGCTGTACTTC CATSRSRGFSYELYF
many TRBJ1-2 . TRBV20-1 TGCAGTGCTACACAAGGTGGGGGATCTGGTTATGGCTACACCTTC CSATQGGGSGYGYTF
many TRBJ1-5 . TRBV12-3/TRBV12-4 TGTGCCAGCAGTTCCGGGAATCAGCCCCAGCATTTT CASSSGNQPQHF
few TRBJ2-7 . TRBV7-2 TGTGCCAGCAGCTTAGAGGTTGAGCAGTACTTC CASSLEVEQYF
. TRBJ2-2 TRBD2 TRBV4-1 TGCGCCAGCAGACGGACTAGAGGGGAGCTGTTTTTT CASRRTRGELFF
. TRBJ2-7 . TRBV24-1 TGTGCCACCAGTGGGACTGTGTCGAACGAGCAGTACTTC CATSGTVSNEQYF
. TRBJ2-5 TRBD2 TRBV24-1 TGTGCCACCAGTGATTTAGGCCTAGCGGAACAAGAGACCCAGTACTTC CATSDLGLAEQETQYF
. TRBJ2-1 TRBD2 TRBV11-1 TGTGCCAGCCGACTAGCGGGGGGGATTAGTGAGCAGTTCTTC CASRLAGGISEQFF
many TRBJ2-5 TRBD1 TRBV5-1 TGCGCCAGCAGCTGGGGGACAGCCATGACGGAGACCCAGTACTTC CASSWGTAMTETQYF
few TRBJ2-7 . TRBV7-8 TGTGCCAGCAGCTCTGACAGATCCTACGAGCAGTACTTC CASSSDRSYEQYF
. TRBJ1-1 . TRBV19 TGTGCCAGTTGCCAGGGGTACTACACTGAAGCTTTCTTT CASCQGYYTEAFF
many TRBJ2-7 TRBD2 TRBV7-8 TGTGCCACCCGGACTAGCGGGCTCTACGAGCAGTACTTC CATRTSGLYEQYF
. TRBJ1-2 . TRBV9 TGTGCCAGCAGCGACCCGGACACCCCATTACCTTATGGCTACACCTTC CASSDPDTPLPYGYTF
. TRBJ2-5 . TRBV15 TGTGCCACCAGCAAGTACCACACGGGGGACCAAGAGACCCAGTACTTC CATSKYHTGDQETQYF
. TRBJ1-1 TRBD1 TRBV6-1 TGTGCCAGCAGTGAGAGGGGGACAGAGGCTGAGGCTTTCTTT CASSERGTEAEAFF
many TRBJ2-5 TRBD2 TRBV7-2 TGTGCCAGCAGCTTAAATGGGGGGGGTAACCAAGAGACCCAGTACTTC CASSLNGGGNQETQYF
few TRBJ2-7 TRBD1 TRBV2 TGTGCCAGCAGTCCCCGGACAGGGGGCGACGAGCAGTACTTC CASSPRTGGDEQYF
many TRBJ1-2 . TRBV19 TGTGCCAGTAGGGCGAGCGGGACAACTAACTATGGCTACACCTTC CASRASGTTNYGYTF
. TRBJ2-1 . TRBV19 TGTGCCAGTCTGGACCCTCGCATTCACAATGAGCAGCTCTTC CASLDPRIHNEQLF
. TRBJ2-5 TRBD2 TRBV20-1 TGCAGTGCTGGGGGACTAGCGGGGGGAGTGGAGACCCAGTACTTC CSAGGLAGGVETQYF
many TRBJ2-7 TRBD1 TRBV10-1 TGCGCCAGCAGTGAGAAGACAGGGGGTCACGGGTACGAGCAGTACTTC CASSEKTGGHGYEQYF
many TRBJ2-1 . TRBV6-1 TGTGCCAGCACTCACGGGACCCCCAACAATGAGCAGTTCTTC CASTHGTPNNEQFF
. TRBJ1-2 TRBD1 TRBV20-1 TGCAGTGCCCGGCCGGGACAGGGGCGAGGCTACACCTTC CSARPGQGRGYTF